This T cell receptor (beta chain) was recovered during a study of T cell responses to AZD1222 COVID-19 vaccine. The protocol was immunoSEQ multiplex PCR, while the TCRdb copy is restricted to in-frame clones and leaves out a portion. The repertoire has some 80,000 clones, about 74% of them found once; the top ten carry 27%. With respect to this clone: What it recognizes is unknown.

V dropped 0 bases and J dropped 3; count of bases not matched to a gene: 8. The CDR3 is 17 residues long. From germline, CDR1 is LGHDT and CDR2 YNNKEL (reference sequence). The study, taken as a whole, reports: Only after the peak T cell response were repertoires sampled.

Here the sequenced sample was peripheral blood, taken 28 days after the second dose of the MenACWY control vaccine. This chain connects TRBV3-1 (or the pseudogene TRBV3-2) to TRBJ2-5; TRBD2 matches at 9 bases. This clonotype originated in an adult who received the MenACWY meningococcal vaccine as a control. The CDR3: CASSQESVRGGKETQYF. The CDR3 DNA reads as TGTGCCAGCAGCCAAGAGTCTGTGCGGGGGGGGAAAGAGACCCAGTACTTC.